Listed below are T cell receptor beta chains from one sample, sequenced in a study of Tregs in tolerant kidney transplant recipients. Method: immunoSEQ multiplex PCR; TCRdb's copy keeps in-frame clones and lacks some. Altogether around 64,000 clones are present, around 87% being singletons, with the ten largest covering 3.8%. The sample here was CD4+ T cells from blood (PBMCs), taken 6 months after the transplant. The receptors were gathered from a human patient who received a combined kidney and bone marrow transplant. Some T cells here may be from the graft donor. CDR3s include the opening cysteine and the closing phenylalanine or tryptophan. A D gene is named only where the DNA matches it firmly. The size field is filled for only some rows; it gives once, few, many or a size class.

V gene,clone size,J gene,D gene,CDR3 DNA,CDR3 protein
TRBV10-3,-,TRBJ2-1,TRBD2,TGTGCCATCAGTGGGGGACTAGCGGGAGGGCCGGGTGAGCAGTTCTTC,CAISGGLAGGPGEQFF
TRBV7-3,-,TRBJ2-3,TRBD2,TGTGCCAGCAGCTTTGGGGCGGGGGTCACAGATACGCAGTATTTT,CASSFGAGVTDTQYF
TRBV7-9,-,TRBJ1-5,-,TGTGCCAGCAGCCTTGGACAGTTCAATCAGCCCCAGCATTTT,CASSLGQFNQPQHF
TRBV5-1,-,TRBJ2-5,-,TGCGCCAGCAGCTTGGATTGGGGCGGTCCAGAGACCCAGTACTTC,CASSLDWGGPETQYF
TRBV6-8,-,TRBJ2-2,-,TGTGCCAGCAGTTTCGTATACAAACCGAACACCGGGGAGCTGTTTTTT,CASSFVYKPNTGELFF
TRBV7-8,-,TRBJ1-2,TRBD1,TGTGCCAGCAGCCCCGGGACAGGGCTTTATGGCTACACCTTC,CASSPGTGLYGYTF
TRBV6-1,-,TRBJ1-1,-,TGTGCCAGCAGCTTCTACGGCGGGAACACTGAAGCTTTCTTT,CASSFYGGNTEAFF
TRBV19,-,TRBJ2-5,TRBD1,TGTGCCAGTGGAAACCGGGACAGGGATTCCAAGACCCAGTACTTC,CASGNRDRDSKTQYF
TRBV10-3,few,TRBJ1-6,TRBD1,TGTGCCATCAGTGAGATGCGGACAGGGAATTCACCCCTCCACTTT,CAISEMRTGNSPLHF
TRBV18,-,TRBJ1-3,-,TGTGCCAGCTCACCATCCCCAGGGTCTGGAAACACCATATATTTT,CASSPSPGSGNTIYF
TRBV29-1,-,TRBJ1-5,-,TGCAGCGTACAGGGTCAAGGGCCCCAGCATTTT,CSVQGQGPQHF
TRBV4-3,once,TRBJ2-3,TRBD2,TGCGCCAGCAGCCGGAAACTAGCGGGAGGGGGCGCAGATACGCAGTATTTT,CASSRKLAGGGADTQYF
TRBV7-9,-,TRBJ1-3,-,TGTGCCAGCAGCTTATCCGGGGACTTGGTTGGAAACACCATATATTTT,CASSLSGDLVGNTIYF
TRBV11-3,-,TRBJ2-5,TRBD2,TGTGCCAGCAGCGCCCCGGGGACTAGCGGCCAAGAGACCCAGTACTTC,CASSAPGTSGQETQYF
TRBV5-6,-,TRBJ2-7,-,TGTGCCAGCAGCTTGGTGACAGCCGAGCAGTACTTC,CASSLVTAEQYF
TRBV25-1,-,TRBJ2-2,-,TGTGCCAGCAGTGAGTTCAAGAACACCGGGGAGCTGTTTTTT,CASSEFKNTGELFF
TRBV7-8,-,TRBJ1-5,TRBD1,TGTGCCAGCAGCTTAGTGGGGACAGGGGGCCATCAGCCCCAGCATTTT,CASSLVGTGGHQPQHF
TRBV15,-,TRBJ2-5,-,TGTGCCACCAGCAGAGACGACGGGGGGACCCAGTACTTC,CATSRDDGGTQYF
TRBV7-7,-,TRBJ2-5,-,TGTGCCAGCAGCTTAGCACTAGGGAAGGAGACCCAGTACTTC,CASSLALGKETQYF
TRBV7-2,-,TRBJ2-3,-,TGTGCCAGCAGCACCCTTGCGGGATCGGGCGCGCAGTATTTT,CASSTLAGSGAQYF
TRBV2,-,TRBJ1-1,-,TGTGCCACCTTAAGACGGAGGAACACTGAAGCTTTCTTT,CATLRRRNTEAFF
TRBV7-2,-,TRBJ1-2,-,TGTGCCAGCAGCTTATGGAGAACTAACTATGGCTACACCTTC,CASSLWRTNYGYTF
TRBV5-6,-,TRBJ2-3,TRBD1,TGTGCCAGCAGCTTGGGACAGGGGATCCTGTATTTT,CASSLGQGILYF
TRBV21-1,-,TRBJ2-7,-,TGTGCCAGCAGCAATGAGTCGGGGGACGGGCCTAGGGAGCAGTACTTC,CASSNESGDGPREQYF
TRBV5-6,-,TRBJ1-5,-,TGTGCCAGCAGCTTGGGCAGGGGTAATCAGCCCCAGCATTTT,CASSLGRGNQPQHF
TRBV5-1,-,TRBJ1-5,-,TGCGCCAGCAGCTTGTCGGGGGGTAGCAATCAGCCCCAGCATTTT,CASSLSGGSNQPQHF
TRBV9,-,TRBJ1-5,-,TGTGCCAGCAGCAATATGGCTGACGCCAGCGCGCCCCAGCATTTT,CASSNMADASAPQHF
TRBV7-3,-,TRBJ2-1,TRBD2,TGTGCCAGCAGCAAACTAGCGGGGGGGAGCAATGAGCAGTTCTTC,CASSKLAGGSNEQFF
TRBV6-4,-,TRBJ2-5,TRBD1,TGTGCCAGCTCTGGACAGGGGGTACAGACCCAGTACTTC,CASSGQGVQTQYF
TRBV11-3,-,TRBJ1-4,-,TGTGCCAGCAGCGAAACCCAGGGGTTCAATGAAAAACTGTTTTTT,CASSETQGFNEKLFF
TRBV7-9,once,TRBJ1-5,TRBD1,TGTGCCAGCAGCTTTTCCCCTGACAGGGGTGAGAATCAGCCCCAGCATTTT,CASSFSPDRGENQPQHF
TRBV9,-,TRBJ2-1,TRBD1,TGTGCCAGCAGCTCCACGACAGGGCCCCCCTACAATGAGCAGTTCTTC,CASSSTTGPPYNEQFF
TRBV7-9,-,TRBJ2-5,TRBD2,TGTGCCAGCAGCCCAACTAGCGGCGGCCATCCCCGGACCCAGTACTTC,CASSPTSGGHPRTQYF
TRBV4-1,-,TRBJ1-1,TRBD1,TGCGCCAGCAGCCAATGGGGACAGGGTAATCTGGGCACTGAAGCTTTCTTT,CASSQWGQGNLGTEAFF
TRBV5-1,-,TRBJ2-2,TRBD1,TGCGCCAGCCGGACAGGGAACACCGGGGAGCTGTTTTTT,CASRTGNTGELFF
TRBV30,-,TRBJ2-7,TRBD1,TGTGCCTGGGCGAAAGGACAGGGAGAAGCCTACGAGCAGTACTTC,CAWAKGQGEAYEQYF
TRBV5-4,-,TRBJ2-5,TRBD2,TGTGCCAGCAGCTTGCCGCCAGGGAGGGCACAAGAGACCCAGTACTTC,CASSLPPGRAQETQYF
TRBV4-3,-,TRBJ1-2,-,TGCGCCAGCAGCCAAAGGCAGGGGAGCTATGGCTACACCTTC,CASSQRQGSYGYTF
TRBV5-6,-,TRBJ1-3,TRBD1,TGTGCCAGCAGAGCAGGACAGGGGAACACCATATATTTT,CASRAGQGNTIYF
TRBV7-2,-,TRBJ2-7,TRBD2,TGTGCCAGCAGCTTAGCGCTAGGTAGCGGGAGGTACGAGCAGTACTTC,CASSLALGSGRYEQYF
TRBV11-3,-,TRBJ2-7,-,TGTGCCAGCAGCCCAACGGGCCAGGGGAGATACGAGCAGTACTTC,CASSPTGQGRYEQYF
TRBV27,-,TRBJ2-1,TRBD2,TGTGCCAGCAGTCACAGCGGGGGGGCTTATGAGCAGTTCTTC,CASSHSGGAYEQFF
TRBV2,once,TRBJ2-7,TRBD1,TGTGCCAGCAGCAAGTCCGGGACAGTCCTCTACGAGCAGTACTTC,CASSKSGTVLYEQYF
TRBV28,once,TRBJ1-2,TRBD1,TGTGCCAGCAGCCCCGGGACAGTTAGGGGCTACACCTTC,CASSPGTVRGYTF
TRBV6-4,-,TRBJ2-6,-,TGTGCCAGCAGTGCCCTTTCTGGGGCCAACGTCCTGACTTTC,CASSALSGANVLTF
TRBV5-1,-,TRBJ1-1,-,TGCGCCAGCACCCGGCCGTCGGGGGAAGGTACTGAAGCTTTCTTT,CASTRPSGEGTEAFF
TRBV6-6,few,TRBJ2-3,-,TGTGCCAGCAGTTATCAAACAGATACGCAGTATTTT,CASSYQTDTQYF
TRBV5-1,-,TRBJ2-1,TRBD2,TGCGCCAGCCGGCGGGAGTTCGGCAATGAGCAGTTCTTC,CASRREFGNEQFF
TRBV21-1,-,TRBJ2-7,-,TGTGCCAGCAGCAAAGTTTCCTACCGCGAGCAGTACTTC,CASSKVSYREQYF
TRBV5-1,-,TRBJ2-7,-,TGCGCCAGCAGCCTCGCGGTCAGGGACGAGCAGTACTTC,CASSLAVRDEQYF
TRBV7-2,-,TRBJ2-1,TRBD2,TGTGCCAGCAGCTATACTAGCGGGGCTTACAATGAGCAGTTCTTC,CASSYTSGAYNEQFF
TRBV5-1,-,TRBJ2-2,TRBD1,TGCGCCAGCAGCTCGCCGTGGGACAGTGACACCGGGGAGCTGTTTTTT,CASSSPWDSDTGELFF
TRBV10-3,-,TRBJ1-4,TRBD1,TGTGCCATCAGTGAACCCGGGACAGGGGGCGATGGTGAAAAACTGTTTTTT,CAISEPGTGGDGEKLFF
TRBV9,-,TRBJ2-1,TRBD2,TGTGCCAGCAGCGTAGAACTAGCGGCATACAATGAGCAGTTCTTC,CASSVELAAYNEQFF
TRBV7-2,once,TRBJ2-3,TRBD2,TGTGCCAGCAGCGGACTAGGACACACAGATACGCAGTATTTT,CASSGLGHTDTQYF
TRBV4-1,-,TRBJ2-1,TRBD1,TGCGCCAGCAGCCAAACCGGGACAGGGGTTTGGAATGAGCAGTTCTTC,CASSQTGTGVWNEQFF